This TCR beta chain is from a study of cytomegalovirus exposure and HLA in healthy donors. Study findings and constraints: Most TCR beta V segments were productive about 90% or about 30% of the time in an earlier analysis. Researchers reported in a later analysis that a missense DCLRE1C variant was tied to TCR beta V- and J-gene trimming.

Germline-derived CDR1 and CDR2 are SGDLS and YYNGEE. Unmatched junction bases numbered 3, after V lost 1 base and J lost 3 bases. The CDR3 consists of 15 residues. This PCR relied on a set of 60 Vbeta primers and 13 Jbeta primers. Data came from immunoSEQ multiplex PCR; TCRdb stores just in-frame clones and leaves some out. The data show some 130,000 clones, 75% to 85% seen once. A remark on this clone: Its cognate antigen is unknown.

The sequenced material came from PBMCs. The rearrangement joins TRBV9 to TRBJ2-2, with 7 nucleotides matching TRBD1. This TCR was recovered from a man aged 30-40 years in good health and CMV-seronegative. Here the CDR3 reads CASSVRGQDTGELFF. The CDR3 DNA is TGTGCCAGCAGCGTAAGGGGGCAGGACACCGGGGAGCTGTTTTTT.